What follows is one T cell receptor beta chain and its context. Its target is not known. The CDR3 is 14 amino acids. Germline CDR1 is MDHEN and CDR2 is SYDVKM. Losses at the gene ends were 7 bases for V and 2 bases for J; bases not matched to a gene: 5. The sample belongs to a study of cytomegalovirus exposure and HLA in healthy donors. Study conclusions and caveats: Rare TCR sequences predominated, though certain public TCRs were found in many donors. In a later analysis, approximately 18,000 TCR beta sequences were associated with HLA alleles at 0.05 false discovery rate.

A multiplex PCR was run with 60 Vbeta primers and 13 Jbeta primers. Data came from immunoSEQ multiplex PCR; TCRdb stores just in-frame clones and leaves some out. The repertoire consists of some 160,000 clones, with more than 80% occurring once and the leading ten covering more than 3.5%. The chain carries TRBV28 and TRBJ2-5; 9 bases agree with TRBD2. Material: PBMCs. The sequence derives from a woman aged 40 to 55 in good health and CMV-seropositive. For the CDR3, the DNA is TGTGCCAGCACCCCTCTAGCGGGACAAGAGACCCAGTACTTC. It is translated as CASTPLAGQETQYF.